The 3 T cell receptor beta chains in this list originate from one sample, sequenced in a study of regulatory T cells in long-lasting Graves disease. Time point of the sample: newly diagnosed GD, antithyroid drugs for less than 3 months. PBMC-derived RNA was used for the TCR library. Building of the TCR beta libraries involved iRepertoire HTBI primers and Arm-PCR of CDR3 regions. One entry per CDR3 protein results from TCRdb running MiXCR on the multiplex PCR reads. The sample has some 490,000 distinct CDR3 sequences; approximately 12% are singletons. These sequences were also reported in another study, on T cells in Graves' hyperthyroidism and ophthalmopathy.

The starting material was peripheral blood mononuclear cells (PBMCs), obtained at new diagnosis, from a patient treated with antithyroid drugs. The source of these receptors is a woman in her twenties or thirties with Graves disease.

In this sample, this clonotype turned up many times. The chain has TRBV12-3 or TRBV12-4 and TRBJ2-1; 8 nucleotides line up with TRBD2. V lost 3 bases, J lost 6 bases, and 13 bases stayed unmatched. This CDR3 has 17 residues. The CDR3 DNA is TGTGCCAGCAGTTTTGATAGCGGGACCCCCCTCGTCAATGAGCAGTTCTTC. Translating gives CASSFDSGTPLVNEQFF.

This clonotype was seen a few times. The chain joins TRBV6-2 or TRBV6-3 to TRBJ2-3; D assignment may be TRBD1 or TRBD2 (5 bases each). V was shortened by 2 bases and J by 6 bases, with 18 bases between the two germline ends. This CDR3 is 16 amino acids long. CDR1 is MNHEY, CDR2 SVGEGT, per germline. In nucleotides, the CDR3 is TGTGCCAGCAGTTACGCCAGGGACCCCGCCTACGATACGCAGTATTTT. Encoded protein: CASSYARDPAYDTQYF.

This clonotype was observed many times. V usage is TRBV11-2 and J usage is TRBJ2-1; weak D call: TRBD2 (6 bases). This CDR3 spans 14 amino acids. The germline V gene has CDR1 SGHAT and CDR2 FQNNGV. Trimming took 6 bases from V and 4 from J, leaving 13 bases between them. The CDR3 is CASRQFGGYNEQFF. CDR3 nucleotides: TGTGCCAGCAGGCAGTTCGGAGGGTACAATGAGCAGTTCTTC.